These 24 T cell receptor beta chains were all obtained from the same sample, sequenced in a study of post-analysis software for immune sequencing data. Unique molecular identifiers were present in the TCR beta cDNA libraries. TCRdb reprocessed the PCR reads via MiXCR and lists one record per CDR3 protein. The sample has 150,000 or so distinct CDR3 sequences, approximately 35% seen once; the top ten hold about 26%. The specimen comprised blood, sampled after autologous hematopoietic stem cell transplantation. All receptors come from a girl between 10 and 17 years old with multiple sclerosis.

This clonotype was observed a few times. The J gene is TRBJ2-1, the V gene TRBV20-1; D possibly corresponds to TRBD1 (6 bases). The CDR3 covers 10 residues. Trimming cost V 8 bases and J 8 bases, with 10 bases left between them. CDR1 is DFQATT, CDR2 SNEGSKA, per germline (reference sequence). CDR3 bases: TGCAGTCAGGGGATCGATGAGCAGTTCTTC. Amino acids: CSQGIDEQFF.

The genes are TRBV15 and TRBJ1-1; D unclear. Trimming took off 1 base at V and 5 bases at J, with 8 bases between the two ends. The CDR3 runs to 13 residues. The V gene's germline CDR1 is LNHNV and CDR2 YYDKDF (reference sequence). The CDR3 DNA follows: TGTGCCACCAGCAGAGTAGGTGGAACTGAAGCTTTCTTT. Its protein product is CATSRVGGTEAFF.

The chain couples TRBV28 to TRBJ1-1; a weak D match, TRBD1 (5 bases). V lost 10 bases to trimming and J lost 4 bases, with 16 bases between them. The length of the CDR3 is 13 residues. In germline, CDR1 is MDHEN, CDR2 SYDVKM. CDR3 sequence: CATDGGSGTEAFF. The CDR3 nucleotides are TGTGCCACCGACGGGGGATCTGGCACTGAAGCTTTCTTT.

The rearrangement uses TRBV27 and TRBJ1-2; D is undetermined. The CDR3 spans 17 residues. Germline assignment: CDR1 MNHEY and CDR2 SMNVEV (reference sequence). V was clipped by 0 bases and J by 1 base, with 15 bases between them. CDR3 sequence: CASSLSRDGVNNYGYTF. DNA of the CDR3: TGTGCCAGCAGTTTATCCCGGGATGGGGTTAATAACTATGGCTACACCTTC.

The chain carries TRBV6-1 and TRBJ2-5, with TRBD1 identical over 10 bases. V was clipped by 2 bases and J by 5 bases; unmatched bases: 8. The CDR3 length is 16 residues. Germline lookup yields CDR1 MNHNS and CDR2 SASEGT. The CDR3 DNA reads TGTGCCAGCAGTGAACTCCAGGGACAGGGGTCGGAGACCCAGTACTTC. Translation gives CASSELQGQGSETQYF.

The gene calls are TRBV27 and TRBJ1-6; a weak D match, TRBD1 (5 bases). Trimming cost V 2 bases and J 0 bases, with 11 bases left between them. The CDR3 covers 17 residues. Germline V lookup: CDR1 MNHEY, CDR2 SMNVEV (reference sequence). CDR3 coding DNA: TGTGCCAGCAGTTTACAGGGCCCCTACTCCTATAATTCACCCCTCCACTTT. Amino acid sequence: CASSLQGPYSYNSPLHF.

CDR3 loop: CASSLLTSGGADTQYF. The CDR3 coding sequence is TGCGCCAGCAGCTTGTTAACTAGCGGGGGGGCAGATACGCAGTATTTT. The chain combines TRBV5-1 with TRBJ2-3; TRBD2 agrees at 13 bases. V lost 1 base, J lost 4 bases, and 3 bases stayed unmatched. The CDR3 has 16 residues. Germline lookup yields CDR1 SGHRS and CDR2 YFSETQ.

The chain employs TRBV7-9 and TRBJ1-2, with 8 bases fitting TRBD1. Germline CDR1 reads SEHNR; CDR2 reads FQNEAQ (reference sequence). V shed 5 bases and J 9 bases; nucleotides not matched to a gene: 11. The CDR3 totals 14 residues. The CDR3 DNA reads as TGTGCCAGCAGCCCGCGACAGGGGTCCCTGCGCTACACCTTC. Translating gives CASSPRQGSLRYTF.

The chain uses TRBV10-3 and TRBJ2-1; 12 bases align to TRBD2. The CDR3 runs to 18 residues. Germline CDR1 ENHRY, CDR2 SYGVKD. The V gene end was trimmed by 5 bases and the J gene end by 0 bases; junction bases not matched to a gene: 8. The CDR3 spells CAISNRTSGMSSYNEQFF. The CDR3 DNA is TGTGCCATCAGTAACCGGACTAGCGGGATGAGCTCCTACAATGAGCAGTTCTTC.

The chain links TRBV7-8 to TRBJ2-1; TRBD2 matches at 7 bases. Trimming at V came to 8 bases and at J to 5 bases, leaving 3 bases not matched to a gene. Germline V gene lookup returns CDR1 SGHVS and CDR2 FQNEAQ. The length of the CDR3 is 12 residues. CDR3 sequence (DNA): TGTGCCAGCGAGAGCGGGGACAATGAGCAGTTCTTC. Amino acids: CASESGDNEQFF.

The chain employs TRBV28 and TRBJ2-7, with TRBD2 matching 9 bases. The CDR3 is 13 residues long. After removal of 5 bases from V and 7 bases from J, the junction contained 6 bases not matched to a gene. CDR1 is MDHEN and CDR2 is SYDVKM in the germline V gene. The CDR3 DNA reads as TGTGCCAGCAGTACCCTCCTAGCGGGGGAGCAGTACTTC. Amino acid sequence: CASSTLLAGEQYF.

The sample holds a few counts of this clonotype. The chain recombines TRBV10-3 with TRBJ1-5; tentative D call: TRBD1 (5 bases). Trimming cost V 8 bases and J 12 bases, with 20 bases left between them. This CDR3 spans 13 amino acids. Germline CDR1 ENHRY, CDR2 SYGVKD. CDR3 DNA: TGTGCCATCCGGGAGCCGGGGGGACCAGACCAGCATTTT. Encoded protein: CAIREPGGPDQHF.

This clonotype was recorded a few times. The genes are TRBV20-1 and TRBJ2-3, with D tentatively TRBD2 (6 bases). With 0 bases removed from V and 2 bases from J, the gap between germline ends came to 21 bases. This CDR3 contains 18 residues. CDR1 is DFQATT and CDR2 is SNEGSKA in the germline V gene (reference sequence). The CDR3 nucleotides read TGCAGTGCTAGAGATATTGGAGGGACCACTACCACCACAGATACGCAGTATTTT. It yields the protein CSARDIGGTTTTTDTQYF.

This clonotype came up many times. The chain carries TRBV20-1 and TRBJ2-7; 10 nucleotides align to TRBD2. The V gene end was trimmed by 1 base and the J gene end by 1 base; junction bases not matched to a gene: 4. The germline gives CDR1 DFQATT, CDR2 SNEGSKA (reference sequence). The CDR3 runs 15 residues. CDR3 residues: CSARGFSGRSYEQYF. As DNA, the CDR3 is TGCAGTGCTAGAGGGTTTAGCGGGAGGTCCTACGAGCAGTACTTC.

This clonotype is a singleton in its sample. The V gene is TRBV5-1, the J gene TRBJ2-3, with D possibly TRBD2 on 5 matching bases. The CDR3 has 17 amino acids. Between the trimmed V and J ends, which lost 5 bases and 2 bases, there was a span of 21 bases. CDR1 is SGHRS, CDR2 YFSETQ, per germline. CDR3 in amino acids: CASRKRRAEDLTDTQYF. DNA for the CDR3: TGCGCCAGCAGGAAGCGGCGAGCGGAGGACCTCACAGATACGCAGTATTTT.

The chain uses TRBV11-2 and TRBJ2-1, with TRBD1 matching 7 bases. Germline lookup yields CDR1 SGHAT and CDR2 FQNNGV. The CDR3 loop spans 15 amino acids. J gave up 2 bases and V 4 bases, and 5 bases lay outside the gene matches. CDR3 residues: CASSSNRGTYNEQFF. CDR3 bases: TGTGCCAGCAGCTCCAACAGGGGTACCTACAATGAGCAGTTCTTC.

The chain carries TRBV5-1 and TRBJ2-3; unclear D gene. CDR1 is SGHRS, CDR2 YFSETQ, per germline. The CDR3 length is 15 residues. Trimming pared 0 bases from V and 2 bases from J, leaving 10 bases between. The CDR3 loop reads CASSLARSYTDTQYF. CDR3 nucleotides: TGCGCCAGCAGCTTGGCTCGCTCCTACACAGATACGCAGTATTTT.

This clonotype has a handful of counts. The chain is built from TRBV27 and TRBJ1-1; TRBD1 is a possible D gene (6 bases). Germline V gene data show CDR1 as MNHEY and CDR2 as SMNVEV (reference sequence). V shed 5 bases and J shed 1 base, with 11 bases lying between them. The CDR3 spans 14 residues. In nucleotides, the CDR3 is TGTGCCAGCAGTCCTGGGGACACGAACACTGAAGCTTTCTTT. Translated, it gives CASSPGDTNTEAFF.

This clonotype has a handful of counts. At one end, the junction sequence differs from germline, possibly due to a read error. CDR3 protein: CASSRGWNSEAFF. The CDR3 coding sequence is TGCGCCAGCAGCCGCGGGTGGAACAGTGAAGCTTTCTTT. This chain joins TRBV10-1 and TRBJ1-1; no firm D call. Looked up from germline, CDR1 is WNHNN and CDR2 is SYGVQD (reference sequence). The CDR3 is made up of 13 amino acids.

This chain connects TRBV7-2 to TRBJ2-5, with TRBD2 as a possible D gene (5 bases). The DNA matches TRBJ2-7 better at its end, which makes the J call doubtful. Germline V gene data show CDR1 as SGHTA and CDR2 as FQGNSA. This CDR3 is built from 14 residues. DNA of the CDR3: TGTGCCAGCAGCTTAGCCCTAGCTGGATACGAGCAGTACTTC. Translation gives CASSLALAGYEQYF.

The chain recombines TRBV29-1 with TRBJ2-4; weak D call: TRBD1 (5 bases). V was pared by 8 bases and J by 3 bases, with 8 bases between. The germline CDR1 and CDR2 sequences are SQVTM and ANQGSEA. The CDR3 loop spans 11 amino acids. CDR3 loop: CSCRDKNIQYF. DNA of the CDR3: TGCAGCTGCAGGGACAAAAACATTCAGTACTTC.

This clonotype was detected many times. V and J are TRBV27 and TRBJ1-2; 7 nucleotides align to TRBD1. This CDR3 has 14 residues. Per the germline V gene, CDR1 is MNHEY and CDR2 is SMNVEV (reference sequence). After removal of 5 bases from V and 0 bases from J, the junction contained 3 bases not matched to a gene. CDR3 bases: TGTGCCAGCAGTACGCAGGGGGCTAACTATGGCTACACCTTC. Translating it yields CASSTQGANYGYTF.

A few counts support this clonotype. V is TRBV20-1 and J is TRBJ1-1; 7 nucleotides match TRBD1. This CDR3 region has 14 residues. The V and J ends lost 0 bases and 3 bases, in that order; junction bases with no gene match: 4. Germline CDR1 is DFQATT and CDR2 is SNEGSKA (reference sequence). The CDR3 loop reads CSAREPGQYTEAFF. CDR3 DNA: TGCAGTGCTAGAGAACCGGGACAGTACACTGAAGCTTTCTTT.

The chain is built from TRBV11-1 and TRBJ2-1; 12 bases agree with TRBD2. J was trimmed by 7 bases and V by 5 bases; bases with no gene match: 24. Germline loops: CDR1 SGHAT, CDR2 FQDESV (reference sequence). CDR3 length: 21 amino acids. The CDR3 reads CASSRDRGAPKTSGRSNEQFF. DNA of the CDR3: TGTGCCAGCAGCCGGGACAGGGGCGCCCCTAAGACTAGCGGGAGATCGAATGAGCAGTTCTTC. Supplemented by reference TRBV11-1 and TRBJ2-1, the full variable domain reads EAEVAQSPRYKITEKSQAVAFWCDPISGHATLYWYRQILGQGPELLVQFQDESVVDDSQLPKDRFSAERLKGVDSTLKIQPAELGDSAMYLCASSRDRGAPKTSGRSNEQFFGPGTRLTVL.